This TCR beta chain was sequenced in a study of Graves' ophthalmopathy and Graves' hyperthyroidism. Study conclusions and caveats: For separating ophthalmopathy from stable hyperthyroidism, a 13-signature model gave 87.88% sensitivity and around 80% specificity. Most expanded thyroid clonotypes above 0.001 frequency also appeared in blood.

The study amplified TCR beta CDR3 regions using RNA transcripts. An opening RT-PCR round employed HTBI primers and preceded a second-round multiplex PCR. TCRdb recomputed calls from the multiplex PCR reads with MiXCR, one row per CDR3 protein. Counted here are under 250,000 distinct CDR3 sequences, 20% to 25% occurring once; the ten biggest clones make up roughly 44%. A duration under 3 months, NOSPECS ≥4, CAS ≥3 and moderate-to-severe activity characterized the donors with ophthalmopathy. Notes on this clonotype: The antigen is unknown.

Source material: peripheral blood. This receptor was obtained from a woman in her forties or fifties with Graves' ophthalmopathy.

In DNA form, the CDR3 reads TGTGCCAGCAGTTCGGGCGGTTTTAACTATGGCTACACCTTC. Its protein product is CASSSGGFNYGYTF. The V call is TRBV12-3 or TRBV12-4, the J call TRBJ1-2; D is ambiguous. The CDR3 spans 14 residues. The V gene lost 4 bases and the J gene lost 1 base, with 10 bases spanning the gap.